The present entry profiles one T cell receptor beta chain with its context. CDR3 length: 15 amino acids. V was clipped by 6 bases and J by 2 bases, with 11 bases between them. CDR1 and CDR2 from the germline V gene are SEHNR and FQNEAQ (reference sequence). This record comes from a study of OX40 agonist ivuxolimab in advanced cancers. Study-wide background: Ivuxolimab was delivered to patients intravenously every 2 weeks at doses spanning 0.01 to 10 mg/kg.

The method was immunoSEQ multiplex PCR; TCRdb's version includes in-frame clones alone and lacks a portion of them. The repertoire holds 65,000 to 70,000 clones, with 80% to 95% as singletons. The TCR originated in an adult with an advanced solid tumor such as melanoma, head and neck, liver or kidney cancer. The rearrangement links TRBV7-9 to TRBJ2-6; the D gene could be TRBD1 or TRBD2 (5 bases each). Here the sequenced sample was CD4+ or CD8+ T cells sorted from blood, taken in a trial of the OX40 agonist ivuxolimab. The CDR3 nucleotides are TGTGCCAGCAGTCAAGAGGGGACTGGGGCCAACGTCCTGACTTTC. It codes for CASSQEGTGANVLTF.